The sequence of this T cell receptor beta chain was determined in a study of glioma-infiltrating T cells. The iRepertoire nested amplicon-rescue multiplex PCR amplified TCR alpha and beta CDR3s from RNA. TCRdb itself ran the multiplex PCR reads through MiXCR, one entry per CDR3 protein. The top ten hold less than 7% of the sample, which has 44,000 or so distinct CDR3 sequences, about 22% seen once. Study results and caveats: Above-expected tissue-blood divergence occurred in all gliomas, most in low-grade ones. Tissue and blood shared very few CDR3 sequences.

This CDR3 has 15 amino acids. V was clipped by 5 bases and J by 5 bases; unmatched bases: 3. Germline V lookup: CDR1 LNHDA, CDR2 SQIVND (reference sequence). This clonotype appeared a few times. Its antigen is undetermined. The sequence was obtained from a human donor with low-grade glioma or glioblastoma, undergoing nonglioma brain surgery, or in good health (not recorded which). The source material was glioma tissue, nonneoplastic brain tissue, or PBMCs (not recorded which). The V gene is TRBV19, the J gene TRBJ2-1; 13 bases match TRBD2. The CDR3 sequence: CASSPTSGRHNEQFF. The CDR3 DNA reads as TGTGCCAGTAGTCCGACTAGCGGGAGGCACAATGAGCAGTTCTTC.